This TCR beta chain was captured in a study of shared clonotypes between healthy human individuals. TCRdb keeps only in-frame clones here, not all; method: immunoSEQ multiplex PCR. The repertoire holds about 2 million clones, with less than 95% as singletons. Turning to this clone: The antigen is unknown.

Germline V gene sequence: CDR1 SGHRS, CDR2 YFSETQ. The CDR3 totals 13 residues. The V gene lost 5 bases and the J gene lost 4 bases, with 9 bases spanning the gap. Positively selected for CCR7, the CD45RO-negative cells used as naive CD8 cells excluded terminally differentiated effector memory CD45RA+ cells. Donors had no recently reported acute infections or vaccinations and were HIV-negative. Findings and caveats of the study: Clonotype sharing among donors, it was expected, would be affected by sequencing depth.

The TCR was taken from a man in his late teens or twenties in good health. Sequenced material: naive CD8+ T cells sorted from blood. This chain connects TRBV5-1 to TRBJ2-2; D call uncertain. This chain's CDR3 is CASRPKITGELFF. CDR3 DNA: TGCGCCAGCAGACCGAAGATCACCGGGGAGCTGTTTTTT.